These 10 T cell receptor beta chains originate from one sample sequenced in a study of blood T cells in healthy people across ages. Using a J-beta primer mix together with a sample-barcoded 5' primer, a second PCR was run for roughly 7 to 12 cycles. TCRdb ran MiXCR on the 5' RACE reads and lists one entry per CDR3 protein. Of over 600,000 distinct CDR3 sequences listed, about 42% are singletons. Source material: blood. These receptors were collected from a man older than 75 in good health.

This clonotype occurred a few times. This chain uses TRBV7-8 with TRBJ1-5; maybe TRBD1 (6 bases). Deletions cut 2 bases from V and 5 bases from J, with 13 bases between. CDR3 length equals 15 residues. Germline CDR1 reads SGHVS; CDR2 reads FQNEAQ. Here the CDR3 DNA reads TGTGCCAGCAGCTTACACAGGGATAGGGATCAGCCCCAGCATTTT. It is translated as CASSLHRDRDQPQHF.

The sample holds a few counts of this clonotype. The chain couples TRBV4-1 to TRBJ2-1; the D gene is possibly TRBD1 (5 bases). The CDR3 sequence is 17 residues long. V was clipped by 0 bases and J by 5 bases, with 17 bases between them. Germline CDR1 reads MGHRA; CDR2 reads YSYEKL. The CDR3 is CASSQDSRELINNEQFF. The CDR3, as DNA: TGCGCCAGCAGCCAAGATTCCAGGGAACTAATTAACAATGAGCAGTTCTTC.

Details on this clonotype: One junction end does not reproduce the germline sequence, and a read error may be involved. The V and J genes are TRBV25-1 and TRBJ2-5; D ambiguous. This CDR3 contains 14 residues. From germline, CDR1 is MGHDK and CDR2 SYGVNS. CDR3 region: CASSESGYPETRYF. The CDR3, as DNA: TGTGCCAGCAGTGAATCAGGTTACCCAGAGACCCGGTACTTC.

There are a few counts of this clonotype. V gene TRBV7-2 combines with J gene TRBJ2-3, with 15 bases that match TRBD2. The CDR3 consists of 16 residues. The germline CDR1 and CDR2 sequences are SGHTA and FQGNSA. J lost 5 bases, V lost 6 bases, and 6 bases had no gene match. CDR3 nucleotide sequence: TGTGCCAGCAGACCGGGACTAGCGGGAGGAGTAGATACGCAGTATTTT. Protein: CASRPGLAGGVDTQYF.

V and J are TRBV5-1 and TRBJ2-1; D may correspond to TRBD1 or TRBD2 (5 bases each). V was shortened by 4 bases and J by 2 bases, with 13 bases between the two germline ends. Germline lookup yields CDR1 SGHRS and CDR2 YFSETQ. The CDR3 runs to 15 residues. CDR3 amino acids: CASSGQGRTYNEQFF. CDR3 nucleotides: TGCGCCAGCAGCGGGCAGGGACGAACCTACAATGAGCAGTTCTTC.

This clonotype was detected only a few times. V is TRBV9 and J is TRBJ1-2; D remains ambiguous. Germline lookup yields CDR1 SGDLS and CDR2 YYNGEE. The V gene lost 3 bases and the J gene lost 6 bases, with 15 bases spanning the gap. The CDR3 spans 14 residues. In nucleotides, the CDR3 is TGTGCCAGCAGCGCCTTGGATGGGATGGATGGCTACACCTTC. Encoded protein: CASSALDGMDGYTF.

This clonotype appeared a few times. V usage is TRBV7-2 and J usage is TRBJ1-5; the match to TRBD1 covers 8 bases. V lost 1 base, J lost 3 bases, and 8 bases stayed unmatched. The CDR3 has 17 residues. In germline, CDR1 is SGHTA, CDR2 FQGNSA. Here the CDR3 reads CASSLGDGQGFNQPQHF. The CDR3 DNA reads as TGTGCCAGCAGCTTAGGAGACGGACAGGGATTCAATCAGCCCCAGCATTTT.

This clonotype was recorded at least ten times. V is TRBV20-1 and J is TRBJ2-7; 13 bases fit TRBD2. Germline V gene lookup returns CDR1 DFQATT and CDR2 SNEGSKA (reference sequence). The CDR3 is 14 amino acids. With 5 bases clipped from V and 2 bases from J, the junction kept 3 bases outside the gene matches. DNA of the CDR3: TGCAGTGCTGGACTAGCGGGAGAGACCTACGAGCAGTACTTC. Its translation is CSAGLAGETYEQYF.

On this clonotype itself: One junction end disagrees with the germline gene, perhaps due to a read error. The chain couples TRBV20-1 to TRBJ1-4; D perhaps matches TRBD1 (6 bases). The CDR3 contains 16 residues. Germline lookup yields CDR1 DFQATT and CDR2 SNEGSKA (reference sequence). The CDR3, as DNA: TGCGGTGCTAGAATCGGACAGATTGCAACTAATGAAAAACTGTTTTTT. It is translated as CGARIGQIATNEKLFF.

The chain employs TRBV7-2 and TRBJ2-5; D may match TRBD1 or TRBD2 (5 bases each). Germline V CDR1 and CDR2: SGHTA, FQGNSA. V gave up 5 bases and J gave up 11 bases, with 21 bases separating them. The length of the CDR3 is 14 residues. For the CDR3, the DNA is TGTGCCAGCAGCCCCCTTGTCCGGGGCGGAGAGCAGTACTTC. Its translation is CASSPLVRGGEQYF.